These 6 T cell receptor beta chains share one sample of origin, sequenced in a study of T-cell reconstitution after alpha-beta-depleted transplantation in children (dated by TCRdb to about 2016). The method behind the library was PCR. Sequencer: Illumina HiSeq 2500. To normalize quantification of the TCRbeta repertoire, the TCR libraries were built with molecular barcoding that relied on unique molecular identifiers. TCRdb redid the processing of the public reads, applying fastp at Q25 and MiXCR, and retained in-frame beta chains. Rows are combined by CDR3 protein, so each entry shows the most common genes and DNA. This sample is represented by about 8,300 distinct CDR3 sequences; 17% of them were singletons. Roughly 91% of the sample goes to the ten largest clones. In the paper's terms, the time point label means: day 60 (about 2 months) after transplantation. The sample's treatment or condition label, in plain terms: allogeneic hematopoietic cell transplantation with graft depleted of TCRalphabeta T cells and CD19 B cells.

The source was PBMCs, mostly from graft donor cells, collected 60 days after TCRalphabeta/CD19-depleted stem cell transplant. The receptors here all came from a girl under three years old who had a stem cell transplant for combined immunodeficiency, so the T cells may come from the graft donor.

This clonotype has a handful of counts. This chain links TRBV24-1 with TRBJ2-3, with 8 bases that match TRBD2. CDR1 is KGHDR and CDR2 is SFDVKD in the germline V gene. Losses at the gene ends were 9 bases for V and 5 bases for J; bases not matched to a gene: 6. The CDR3 consists of 13 residues. As DNA, the CDR3 is TGTGCCACCCGGGGGGGATTAATAGATACGCAGTATTTT. As protein: CATRGGLIDTQYF.

The rearrangement links TRBV6-5 to TRBJ1-2, with 8 bases that match TRBD1. The CDR3 contains 14 residues. J gave up 0 bases and V 6 bases, and 3 bases lay outside the gene matches. Germline CDR1 and CDR2: MNHEY and SVGAGI. CDR3 DNA sequence: TGTGCCAGCAGAAAACAGGGGGCTAACTATGGCTACACCTTC. The encoded protein is CASRKQGANYGYTF.

This clonotype was detected only once. The chain employs TRBV13 and TRBJ2-7; the match to TRBD1 covers 8 bases. V lost 4 bases to trimming and J lost 2 bases; unmatched junction nucleotides: 7. The length of the CDR3 is 15 residues. Germline V lookup: CDR1 PRHDT, CDR2 FYEKMQ (reference sequence). CDR3 region: CASSYRDRPPYEQYF. The DNA for the CDR3 is TGTGCCAGCAGCTACCGGGACAGGCCCCCCTACGAGCAGTACTTC.

This chain joins TRBV5-1 and TRBJ2-1; no firm D call. CDR1 and CDR2 (germline): SGHRS, YFSETQ. V was cut by 0 bases and J by 8 bases, with 12 bases left in between. The CDR3 spans 14 residues. CDR3 sequence reads: CASSLAWGWDEQFF. The CDR3 bases are TGCGCCAGCAGCTTGGCATGGGGATGGGATGAGCAGTTCTTC.

There are many counts of this clonotype. This chain links TRBV7-3 with TRBJ2-1, with D possibly being TRBD1 or TRBD2 (7 bases each). V lost 5 bases to trimming and J lost 4 bases, with 18 bases between them. This CDR3 contains 16 residues. Germline CDR1 SGHTA, CDR2 FQGTGA. The CDR3 DNA follows: TGTGCCAGCAGCCCGAGGGAGGGGGCCTTTTACAATGAGCAGTTCTTC. Translating gives CASSPREGAFYNEQFF.

The CDR3 DNA sequence: TGTGCCAGCAAGAAGGGGACTGGCGTATACGAGCAGTACTTC. Amino acid sequence: CASKKGTGVYEQYF. The chain uses TRBV28 and TRBJ2-7, with D possibly being TRBD2 (6 bases). Deletions cut 7 bases from V and 4 bases from J, with 17 bases between. Germline CDR1 reads MDHEN; CDR2 reads SYDVKM. This CDR3 is built from 14 residues.